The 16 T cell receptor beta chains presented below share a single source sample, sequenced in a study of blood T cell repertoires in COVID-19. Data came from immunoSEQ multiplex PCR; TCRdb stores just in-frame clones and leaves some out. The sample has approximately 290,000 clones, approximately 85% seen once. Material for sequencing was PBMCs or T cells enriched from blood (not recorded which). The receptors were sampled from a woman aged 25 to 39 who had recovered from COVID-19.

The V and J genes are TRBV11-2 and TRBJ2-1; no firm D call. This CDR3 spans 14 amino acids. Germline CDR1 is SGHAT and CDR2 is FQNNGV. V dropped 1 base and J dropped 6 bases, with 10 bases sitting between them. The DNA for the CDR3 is TGTGCCAGCAGCTTAGGGCTAGTTGGCAATGAGCAGTTCTTC. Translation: CASSLGLVGNEQFF.

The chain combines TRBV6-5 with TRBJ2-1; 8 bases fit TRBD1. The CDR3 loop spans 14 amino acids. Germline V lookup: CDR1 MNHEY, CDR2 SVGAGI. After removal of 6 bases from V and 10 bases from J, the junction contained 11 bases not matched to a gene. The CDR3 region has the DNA TGTGCCAGCAGGGGGACAGGTCCGGCAGGGGAGCAGTTCTTC. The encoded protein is CASRGTGPAGEQFF.

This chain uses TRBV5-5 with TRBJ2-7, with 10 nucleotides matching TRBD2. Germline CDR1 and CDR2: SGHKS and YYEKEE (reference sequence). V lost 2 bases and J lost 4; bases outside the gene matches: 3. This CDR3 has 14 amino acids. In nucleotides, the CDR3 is TGTGCCAGCAGCTTACTAGCGGGGCAGTACGAGCAGTACTTC. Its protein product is CASSLLAGQYEQYF.

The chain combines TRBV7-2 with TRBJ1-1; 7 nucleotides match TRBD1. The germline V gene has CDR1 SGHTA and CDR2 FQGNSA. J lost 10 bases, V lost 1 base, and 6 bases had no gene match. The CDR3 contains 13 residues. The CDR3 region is CASSLDSDRAAFF. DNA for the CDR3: TGTGCCAGCAGCTTAGACTCAGACAGGGCAGCTTTCTTT. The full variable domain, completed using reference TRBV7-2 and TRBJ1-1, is GAGVSQSPSNKVTEKGKDVELRCDPISGHTALYWYRQSLGQGLEFLIYFQGNSAPDKSGLPSDRFSAERTGGSVSTLTIQRTQQEDSAVYLCASSLDSDRAAFFGQGTRLTVV.

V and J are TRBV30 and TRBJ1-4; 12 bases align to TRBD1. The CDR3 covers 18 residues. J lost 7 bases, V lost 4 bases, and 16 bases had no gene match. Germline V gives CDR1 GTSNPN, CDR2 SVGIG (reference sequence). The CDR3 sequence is CAWTGGQGASRSGEKLFF. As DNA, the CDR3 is TGTGCCTGGACCGGGGGACAGGGGGCTTCTCGGTCAGGTGAAAAACTGTTTTTT.

The CDR3 DNA follows: TGTGCCACCGGGGACAGCGGGCGAAAACTGTTTTTT. It translates to CATGDSGRKLFF. V and J are TRBV28 and TRBJ1-4; 7 bases agree with TRBD1. The CDR3 sequence is 12 residues long. V lost 10 bases and J lost 10; bases outside the gene matches: 9. The germline CDR1 and CDR2 sequences are MDHEN and SYDVKM.

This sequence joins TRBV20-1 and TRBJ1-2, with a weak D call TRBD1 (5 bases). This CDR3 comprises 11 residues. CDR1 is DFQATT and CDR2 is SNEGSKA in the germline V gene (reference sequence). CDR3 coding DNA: TGCCAAACAGGAGGGAACTATGGCTACACCTTC. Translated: CQTGGNYGYTF.

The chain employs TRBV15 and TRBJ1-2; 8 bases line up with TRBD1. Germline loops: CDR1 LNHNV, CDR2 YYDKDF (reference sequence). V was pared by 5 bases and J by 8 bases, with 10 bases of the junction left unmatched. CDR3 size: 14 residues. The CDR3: CATSADPTGGGYTF. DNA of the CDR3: TGTGCCACCAGCGCGGATCCCACAGGGGGAGGCTACACCTTC.

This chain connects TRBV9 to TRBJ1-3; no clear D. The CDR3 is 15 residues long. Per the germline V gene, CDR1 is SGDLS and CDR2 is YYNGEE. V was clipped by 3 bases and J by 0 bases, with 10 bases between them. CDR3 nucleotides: TGTGCCAGCAGCGGAGGAGTTTCCTCTGGAAACACCATATATTTT. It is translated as CASSGGVSSGNTIYF.

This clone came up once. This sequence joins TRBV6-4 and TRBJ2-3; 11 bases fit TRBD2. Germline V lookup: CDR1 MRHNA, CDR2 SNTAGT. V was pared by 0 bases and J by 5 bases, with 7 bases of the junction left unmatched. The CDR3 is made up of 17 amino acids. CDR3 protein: CASSDSSTSGGIDTQYF. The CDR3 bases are TGTGCCAGCAGTGACTCTTCTACTAGCGGGGGTATAGATACGCAGTATTTT.

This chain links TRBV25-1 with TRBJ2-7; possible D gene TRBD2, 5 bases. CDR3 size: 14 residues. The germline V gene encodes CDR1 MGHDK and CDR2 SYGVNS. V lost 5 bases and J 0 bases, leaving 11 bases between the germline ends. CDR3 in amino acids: CASSPPEGSYEQYF. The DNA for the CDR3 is TGTGCCAGCAGTCCTCCCGAGGGCTCCTACGAGCAGTACTTC.

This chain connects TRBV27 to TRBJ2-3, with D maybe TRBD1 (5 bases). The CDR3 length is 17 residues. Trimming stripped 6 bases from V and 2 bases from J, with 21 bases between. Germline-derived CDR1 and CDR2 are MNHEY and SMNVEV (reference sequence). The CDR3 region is CASRALQARGLTDTQYF. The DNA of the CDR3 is TGTGCCAGCAGAGCTCTACAGGCAAGAGGCCTCACAGATACGCAGTATTTT.

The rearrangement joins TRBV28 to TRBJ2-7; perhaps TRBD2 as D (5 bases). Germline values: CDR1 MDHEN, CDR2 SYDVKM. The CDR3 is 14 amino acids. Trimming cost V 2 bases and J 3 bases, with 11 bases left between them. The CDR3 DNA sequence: TGTGCCAGCAGTTTAGCCGGGAATCGCTACGAGCAGTACTTC. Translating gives CASSLAGNRYEQYF.

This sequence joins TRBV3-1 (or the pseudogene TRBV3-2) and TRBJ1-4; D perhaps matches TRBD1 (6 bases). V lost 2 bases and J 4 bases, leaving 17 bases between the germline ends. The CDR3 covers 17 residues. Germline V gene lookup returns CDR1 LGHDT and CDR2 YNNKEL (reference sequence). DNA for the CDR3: TGTGCCAGCAGCCAATCAAAGAGGGGCAGGGGTAATGAAAAACTGTTTTTT. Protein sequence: CASSQSKRGRGNEKLFF.

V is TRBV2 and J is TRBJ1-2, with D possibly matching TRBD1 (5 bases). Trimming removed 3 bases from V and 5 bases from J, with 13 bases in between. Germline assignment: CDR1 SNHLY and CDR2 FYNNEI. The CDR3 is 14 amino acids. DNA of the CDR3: TGTGCCAGCAGTGATAGCACAGGATCTTATGGCTACACCTTC. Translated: CASSDSTGSYGYTF.

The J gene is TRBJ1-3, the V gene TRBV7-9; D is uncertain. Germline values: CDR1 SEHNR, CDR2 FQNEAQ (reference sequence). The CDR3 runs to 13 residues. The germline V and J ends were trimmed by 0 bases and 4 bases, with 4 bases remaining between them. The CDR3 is CASSLARGNTIYF. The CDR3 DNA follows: TGTGCCAGCAGCTTAGCGCGGGGAAACACCATATATTTT.